This TCR beta chain was documented in a study of tumor and adjacent non-tumor tissue in lung cancer. Whole-study context: Stage I to III disease affected approximately 11 men and 5 women aged roughly 31 to 80. Each sample yielded 3.5 million to 5 million productive TCRbeta reads on average.

Study-wide findings and caveats: Tumor repertoires had a smaller top 100 clone share than normal lung.

RNA was extracted from bulk tissue without any cell sorting. TCRbeta libraries were built with three rounds of nested PCR, modified from ARM-PCR. TCRdb fed the multiplex PCR reads into MiXCR, producing one record per CDR3 protein. The sample has 200,000 to 250,000 distinct CDR3 sequences; less than 80% are singletons. On this clonotype itself: Its antigen is not known.

The source is a man between 60 and 75 years old with non-small cell lung cancer. The sample comprised lung tumor tissue.

In DNA form, the CDR3 reads TGTGCCAGCAGCCCGCATCCGGGACTAGCGGGAGTTACAGATACGCAGTATTTT. Amino acid sequence: CASSPHPGLAGVTDTQYF. This sequence joins TRBV28 and TRBJ2-3, with 14 bases identical to TRBD2. Germline assignment: CDR1 MDHEN and CDR2 SYDVKM. With V trimmed by 6 bases and J by 3 bases, 11 bases remained unmatched. The CDR3 has 18 residues.